This T cell receptor (beta chain) was captured in a study of OX40 agonist ivuxolimab in advanced cancers. Study-wide background: Under the entry rules, prior anti-PD-1, anti-PD-L1 or anti-CTLA-4 therapy was allowed, and about 40% had some. Study-level results: At doses 0.1 to 3.0 mg/kg, CD4+ and CD8+ clones expanded. Several nonresponders also turned out to have low normalized T-cell clonal expansion.

Sequenced by immunoSEQ multiplex PCR; TCRdb stores in-frame clones only, minus some. There are 95,000 to 150,000 clones in the sample; over 85% occur only once, and more than 0.15% lies in the top ten. CDR1 is WSHSY and CDR2 is SAAADI in the germline V gene. CDR3 length: 15 amino acids. Trimming took off 6 bases at V and 0 bases at J, with 12 bases between the two ends. Points on this clone: Its matching antigen is unknown.

This sample comprised CD4+ or CD8+ T cells sorted from blood, obtained in a trial of the OX40 agonist ivuxolimab. The gene calls are TRBV10-2 and TRBJ1-5; weak D call: TRBD1 (5 bases). This clonotype was sampled from an adult with an advanced solid tumor such as melanoma, head and neck, liver or kidney cancer. Here the CDR3 DNA reads TGCGCCAGCAGGGTGGGGGGTGGTAGCAATCAGCCCCAGCATTTT. This sequence encodes CASRVGGGSNQPQHF.